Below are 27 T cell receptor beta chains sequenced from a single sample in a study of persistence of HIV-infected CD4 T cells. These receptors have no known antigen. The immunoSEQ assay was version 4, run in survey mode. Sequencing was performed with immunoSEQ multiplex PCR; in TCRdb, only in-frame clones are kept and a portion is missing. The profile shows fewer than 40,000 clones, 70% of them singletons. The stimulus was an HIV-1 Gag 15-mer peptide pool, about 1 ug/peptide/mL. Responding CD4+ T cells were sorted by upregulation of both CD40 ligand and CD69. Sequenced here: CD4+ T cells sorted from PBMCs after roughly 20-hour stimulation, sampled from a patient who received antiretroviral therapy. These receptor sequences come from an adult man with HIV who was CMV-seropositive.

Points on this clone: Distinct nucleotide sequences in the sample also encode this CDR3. CDR3 region: CASSLNKNTEAFF. The CDR3 coding sequence is TGTGCCAGCAGCTTAAATAAGAACACTGAAGCTTTCTTT. The V call is TRBV7-3, the J call TRBJ1-1, with D hard to call. V was clipped by 1 base and J by 1 base, with 4 bases between them. The CDR3 runs 13 residues. Germline V gene data show CDR1 as SGHTA and CDR2 as FQGTGA.

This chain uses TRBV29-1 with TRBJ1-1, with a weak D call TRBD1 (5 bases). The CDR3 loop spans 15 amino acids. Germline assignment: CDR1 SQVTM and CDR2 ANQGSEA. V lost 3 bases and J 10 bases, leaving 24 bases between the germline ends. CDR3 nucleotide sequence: TGCAGCGTTGACCAGATGCTGGGGGTTCAAAGAGGAGCTTTCTTT. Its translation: CSVDQMLGVQRGAFF. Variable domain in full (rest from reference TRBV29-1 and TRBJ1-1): SAVISQKPSRDICQRGTSLTIQCQVDSQVTMMFWYRQQPGQSLTLIATANQGSEATYESGFVIDKFPISRPNLTFSTLTVSNMSPEDSSIYLCSVDQMLGVQRGAFFGQGTRLTVV.

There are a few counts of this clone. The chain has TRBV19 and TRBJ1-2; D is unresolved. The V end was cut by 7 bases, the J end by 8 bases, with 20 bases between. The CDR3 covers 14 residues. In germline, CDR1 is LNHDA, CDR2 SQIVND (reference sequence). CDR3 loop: CASNRAELRVGYTF. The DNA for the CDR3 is TGTGCCAGTAATCGCGCAGAGCTCCGGGTGGGCTACACCTTC.

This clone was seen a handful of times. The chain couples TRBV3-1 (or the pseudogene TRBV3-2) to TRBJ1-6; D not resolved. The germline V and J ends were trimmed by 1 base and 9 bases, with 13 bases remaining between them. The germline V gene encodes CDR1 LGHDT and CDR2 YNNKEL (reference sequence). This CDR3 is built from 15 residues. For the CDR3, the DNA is TGTGCCAGCAGCCAAGGATCCGCGGGATTTTCACCCCTCCACTTT. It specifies CASSQGSAGFSPLHF.

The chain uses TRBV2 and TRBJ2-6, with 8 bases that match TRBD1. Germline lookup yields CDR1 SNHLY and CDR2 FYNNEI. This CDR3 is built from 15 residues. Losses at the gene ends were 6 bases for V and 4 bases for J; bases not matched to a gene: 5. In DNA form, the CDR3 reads TGTGCCAGCAGGGAATGGACAGGGGGGGCCAACGTCCTGACTTTC. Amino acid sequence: CASREWTGGANVLTF.

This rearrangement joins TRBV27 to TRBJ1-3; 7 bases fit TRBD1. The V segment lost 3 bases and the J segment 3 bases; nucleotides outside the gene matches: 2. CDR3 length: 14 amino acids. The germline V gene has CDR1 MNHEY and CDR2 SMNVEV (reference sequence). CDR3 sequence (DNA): TGTGCCAGCAGTTTCCGACAGGGTGGAAACACCATATATTTT. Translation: CASSFRQGGNTIYF.

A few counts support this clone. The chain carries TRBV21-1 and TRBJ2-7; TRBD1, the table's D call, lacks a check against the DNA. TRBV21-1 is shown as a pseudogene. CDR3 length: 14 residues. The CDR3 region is CASSTSGQFYEQYF. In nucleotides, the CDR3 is TGTGCCAGCAGCACGTCGGGACAGTTCTACGAGCAGTACTTC.

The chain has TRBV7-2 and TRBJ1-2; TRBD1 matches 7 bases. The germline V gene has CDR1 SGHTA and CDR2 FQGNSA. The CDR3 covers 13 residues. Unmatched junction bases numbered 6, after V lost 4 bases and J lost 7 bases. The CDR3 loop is CASSSQGGTGYTF. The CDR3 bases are TGTGCCAGCAGCTCCCAGGGGGGCACTGGCTACACCTTC.

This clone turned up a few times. The CDR3 loop is CASSLDPRLGTEAFF. CDR3 nucleotide sequence: TGTGCCAGCAGCCTAGACCCGAGGTTGGGCACTGAAGCTTTCTTT. The V call is TRBV7-8, the J call TRBJ1-1; no clear D gene. This CDR3 has 15 amino acids. Trimming shortened V by 5 bases and J by 4 bases, and 17 bases separated the two germline ends. CDR1 and CDR2 from the germline V gene are SGHVS and FQNEAQ.

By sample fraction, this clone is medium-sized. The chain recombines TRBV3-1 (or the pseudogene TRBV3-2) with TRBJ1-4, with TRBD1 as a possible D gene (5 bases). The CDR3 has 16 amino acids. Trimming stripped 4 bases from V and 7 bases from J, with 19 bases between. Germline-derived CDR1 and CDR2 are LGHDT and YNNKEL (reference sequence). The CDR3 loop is CASSPNAGESGEKLFF. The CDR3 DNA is TGTGCCAGCAGCCCCAACGCGGGGGAGTCGGGTGAAAAACTGTTTTTT.

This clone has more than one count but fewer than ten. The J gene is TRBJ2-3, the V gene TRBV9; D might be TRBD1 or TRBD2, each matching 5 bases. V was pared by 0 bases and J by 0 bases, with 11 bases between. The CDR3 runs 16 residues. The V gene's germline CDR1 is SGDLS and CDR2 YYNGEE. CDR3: CASSVEGGHSTDTQYF. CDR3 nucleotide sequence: TGTGCCAGCAGCGTAGAAGGAGGACACAGCACAGATACGCAGTATTTT.

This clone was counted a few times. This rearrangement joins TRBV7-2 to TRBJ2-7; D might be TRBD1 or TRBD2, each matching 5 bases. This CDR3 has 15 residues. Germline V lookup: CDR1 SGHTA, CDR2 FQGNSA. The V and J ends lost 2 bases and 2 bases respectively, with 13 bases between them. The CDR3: CASSLWGTDAYEQYF. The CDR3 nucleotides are TGTGCCAGCAGCTTATGGGGGACCGATGCCTACGAGCAGTACTTC.

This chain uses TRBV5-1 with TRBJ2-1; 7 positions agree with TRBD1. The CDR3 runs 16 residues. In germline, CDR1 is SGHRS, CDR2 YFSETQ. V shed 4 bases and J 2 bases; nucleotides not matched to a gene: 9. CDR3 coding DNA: TGCGCCAGCAGCCAGACAGGGTCCCCACCCTACAATGAGCAGTTCTTC. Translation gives CASSQTGSPPYNEQFF.

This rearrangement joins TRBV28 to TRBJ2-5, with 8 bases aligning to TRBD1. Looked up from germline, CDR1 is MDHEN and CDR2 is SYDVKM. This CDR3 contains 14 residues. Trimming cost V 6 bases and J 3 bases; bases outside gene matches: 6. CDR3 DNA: TGTGCCAGCAGGATGGACAGGGCTGAAGAGACCCAGTACTTC. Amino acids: CASRMDRAEETQYF. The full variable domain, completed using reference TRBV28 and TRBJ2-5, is DVKVTQSSRYLVKRTGEKVFLECVQDMDHENMFWYRQDPGLGLRLIYFSYDVKMKEKGDIPEGYSVSREKKERFSLILESASTNQTSMYLCASRMDRAEETQYFGPGTRLLVL.

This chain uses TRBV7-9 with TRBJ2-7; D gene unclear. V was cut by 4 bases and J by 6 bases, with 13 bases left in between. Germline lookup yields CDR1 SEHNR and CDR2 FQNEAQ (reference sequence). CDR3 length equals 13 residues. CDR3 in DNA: TGTGCCAGCAGCTCCCTCCACCGAGGCGAGCAGTACTTC. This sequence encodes CASSSLHRGEQYF.

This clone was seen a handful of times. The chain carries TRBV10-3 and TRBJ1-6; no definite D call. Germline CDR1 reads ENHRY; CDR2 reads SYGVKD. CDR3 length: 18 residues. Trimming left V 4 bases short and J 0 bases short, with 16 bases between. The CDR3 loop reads CAISALSRVNSYNSPLHF. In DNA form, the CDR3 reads TGTGCCATCAGTGCTTTGTCTCGGGTAAACTCCTATAATTCACCCCTCCACTTT.

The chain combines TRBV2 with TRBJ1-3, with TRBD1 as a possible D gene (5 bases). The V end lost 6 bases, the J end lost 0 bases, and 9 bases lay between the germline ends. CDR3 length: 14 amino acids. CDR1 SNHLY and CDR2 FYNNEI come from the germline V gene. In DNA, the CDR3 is TGTGCCAGCAGATATCAGGGCTCTGGAAACACCATATATTTT. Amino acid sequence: CASRYQGSGNTIYF.

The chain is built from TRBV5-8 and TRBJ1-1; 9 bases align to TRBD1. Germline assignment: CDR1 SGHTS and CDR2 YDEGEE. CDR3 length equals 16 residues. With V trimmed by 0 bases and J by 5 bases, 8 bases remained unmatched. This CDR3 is CASSLAQTGGGTEAFF. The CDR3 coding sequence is TGTGCCAGCAGCTTGGCCCAGACAGGGGGAGGGACTGAAGCTTTCTTT.

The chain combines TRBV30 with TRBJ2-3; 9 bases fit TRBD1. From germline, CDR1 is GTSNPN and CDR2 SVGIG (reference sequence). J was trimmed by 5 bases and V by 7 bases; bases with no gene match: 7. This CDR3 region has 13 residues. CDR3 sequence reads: CAFYGTGRDTQYF. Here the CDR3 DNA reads TGTGCCTTCTATGGGACAGGGAGAGATACGCAGTATTTT. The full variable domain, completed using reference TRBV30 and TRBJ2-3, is SQTIHQWPATLVQPVGSPLSLECTVEGTSNPNLYWYRQAAGRGLQLLFYSVGIGQISSEVPQNLSASRPQDRQFILSSKKLLLSDSGFYLCAFYGTGRDTQYFGPGTRLTVL.

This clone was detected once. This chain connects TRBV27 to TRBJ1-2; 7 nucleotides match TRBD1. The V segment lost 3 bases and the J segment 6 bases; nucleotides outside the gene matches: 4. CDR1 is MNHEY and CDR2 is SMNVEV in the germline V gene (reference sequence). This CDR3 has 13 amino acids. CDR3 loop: CASSFVQGNGYTF. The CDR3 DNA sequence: TGTGCCAGCAGTTTCGTACAGGGGAATGGCTACACCTTC.

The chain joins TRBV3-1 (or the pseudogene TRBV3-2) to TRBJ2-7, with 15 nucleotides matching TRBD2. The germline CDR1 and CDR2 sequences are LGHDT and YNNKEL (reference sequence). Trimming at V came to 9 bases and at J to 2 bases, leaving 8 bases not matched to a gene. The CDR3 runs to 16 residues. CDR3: CASSGTSGGPAYEQYF. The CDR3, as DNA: TGTGCCAGTTCCGGGACTAGCGGGGGGCCCGCCTACGAGCAGTACTTC.

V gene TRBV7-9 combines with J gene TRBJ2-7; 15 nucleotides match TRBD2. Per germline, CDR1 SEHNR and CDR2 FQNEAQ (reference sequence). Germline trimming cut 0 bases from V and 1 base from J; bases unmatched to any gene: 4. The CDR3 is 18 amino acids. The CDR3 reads CASSLAGTSGGLSYEQYF. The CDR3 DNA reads TGTGCCAGCAGCTTAGCCGGGACTAGCGGGGGGCTATCCTACGAGCAGTACTTC. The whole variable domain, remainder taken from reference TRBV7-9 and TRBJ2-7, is DTGVSQNPRHKITKRGQNVTFRCDPISEHNRLYWYRQTLGQGPEFLTYFQNEAQLEKSRLLSDRFSAERPKGSFSTLEIQRTEQGDSAMYLCASSLAGTSGGLSYEQYFGPGTRLTVT.

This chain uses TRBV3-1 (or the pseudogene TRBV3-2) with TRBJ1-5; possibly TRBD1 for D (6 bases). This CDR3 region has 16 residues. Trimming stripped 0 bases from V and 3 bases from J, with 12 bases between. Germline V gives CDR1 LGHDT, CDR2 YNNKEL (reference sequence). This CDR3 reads CASSQDGRGHNQPQHF. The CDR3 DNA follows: TGTGCCAGCAGCCAAGATGGCAGGGGACACAATCAGCCCCAGCATTTT.

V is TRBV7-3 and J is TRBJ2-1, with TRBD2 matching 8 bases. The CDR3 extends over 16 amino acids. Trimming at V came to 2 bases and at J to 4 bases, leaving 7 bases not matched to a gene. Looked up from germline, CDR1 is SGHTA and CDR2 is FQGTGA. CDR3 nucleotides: TGTGCCAGCAGCTTAGCAGCGGGGGCGGGTTACAATGAGCAGTTCTTC. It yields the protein CASSLAAGAGYNEQFF. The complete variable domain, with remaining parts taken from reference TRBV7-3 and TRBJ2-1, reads GAGVSQTPSNKVTEKGKYVELRCDPISGHTALYWYRQSLGQGPEFLIYFQGTGAADDSGLPNDRFFAVRPEGSVSTLKIQRTERGDSAVYLCASSLAAGAGYNEQFFGPGTRLTVL.

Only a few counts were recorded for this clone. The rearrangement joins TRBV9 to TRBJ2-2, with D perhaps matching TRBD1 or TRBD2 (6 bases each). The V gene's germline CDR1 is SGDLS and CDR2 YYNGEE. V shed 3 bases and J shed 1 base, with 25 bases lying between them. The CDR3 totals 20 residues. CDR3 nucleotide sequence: TGTGCCAGCAGCGGTACAACTCTCGGGGGACAACGGGGGAACACCGGGGAGCTGTTTTTT. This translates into CASSGTTLGGQRGNTGELFF.

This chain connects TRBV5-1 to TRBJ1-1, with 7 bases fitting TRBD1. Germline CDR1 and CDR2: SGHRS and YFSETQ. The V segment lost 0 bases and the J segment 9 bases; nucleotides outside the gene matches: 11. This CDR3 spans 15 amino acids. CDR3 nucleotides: TGCGCCAGCAGCTTGGAGGGGTCAGGGGGTCACAAAGCTTTCTTT. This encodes CASSLEGSGGHKAFF.

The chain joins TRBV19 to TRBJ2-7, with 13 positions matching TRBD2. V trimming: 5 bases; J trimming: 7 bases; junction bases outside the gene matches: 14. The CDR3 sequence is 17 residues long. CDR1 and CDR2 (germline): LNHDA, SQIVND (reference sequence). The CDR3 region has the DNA TGTGCCAGTAGTTCTTCTCGGGGACTAGCGGGGCAGGATGAGCAGTACTTC. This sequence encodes CASSSSRGLAGQDEQYF.